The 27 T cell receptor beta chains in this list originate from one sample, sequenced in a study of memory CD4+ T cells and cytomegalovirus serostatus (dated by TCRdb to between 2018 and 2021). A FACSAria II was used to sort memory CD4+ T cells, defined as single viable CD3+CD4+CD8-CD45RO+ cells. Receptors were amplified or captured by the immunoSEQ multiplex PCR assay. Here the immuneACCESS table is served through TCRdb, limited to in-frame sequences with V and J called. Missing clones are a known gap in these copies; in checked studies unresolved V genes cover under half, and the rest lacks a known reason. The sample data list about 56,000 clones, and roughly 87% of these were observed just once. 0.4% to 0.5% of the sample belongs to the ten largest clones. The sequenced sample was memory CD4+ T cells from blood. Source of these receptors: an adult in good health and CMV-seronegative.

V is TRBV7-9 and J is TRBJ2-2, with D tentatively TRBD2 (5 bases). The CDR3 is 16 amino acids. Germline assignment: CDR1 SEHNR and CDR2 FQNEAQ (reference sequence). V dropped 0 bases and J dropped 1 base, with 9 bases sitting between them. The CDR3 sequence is CASSLAGIKNTGELFF. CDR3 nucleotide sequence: TGTGCCAGCAGCTTAGCCGGGATCAAGAACACCGGGGAGCTGTTTTTT.

The CDR3 DNA reads TGTGCCAGCAGTTACGGGGGAGCTAACTATGGCTACACCTTC. Translation gives CASSYGGANYGYTF. This chain uses TRBV6-5 with TRBJ1-2; D is possibly TRBD1 (5 bases). Germline CDR1 and CDR2: MNHEY and SVGAGI. V was pared by 2 bases and J by 0 bases, with 7 bases between. This CDR3 contains 14 residues.

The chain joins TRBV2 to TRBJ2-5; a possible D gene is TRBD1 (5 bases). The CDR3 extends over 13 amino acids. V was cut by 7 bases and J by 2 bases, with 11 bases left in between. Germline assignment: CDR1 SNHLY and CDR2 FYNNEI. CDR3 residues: CASTRDLQETQYF. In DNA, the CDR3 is TGTGCCAGCACCAGGGATTTACAAGAGACCCAGTACTTC.

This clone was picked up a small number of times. The CDR3 region is CASSEIERSPLHF. The DNA of the CDR3 is TGTGCCAGCTCGGAGATTGAGCGTTCACCCCTCCACTTT. The chain links TRBV27 to TRBJ1-6; D gene ambiguous. The CDR3 loop spans 13 amino acids. Germline-derived CDR1 and CDR2 are MNHEY and SMNVEV (reference sequence). V shed 8 bases and J shed 9 bases, with 14 bases lying between them.

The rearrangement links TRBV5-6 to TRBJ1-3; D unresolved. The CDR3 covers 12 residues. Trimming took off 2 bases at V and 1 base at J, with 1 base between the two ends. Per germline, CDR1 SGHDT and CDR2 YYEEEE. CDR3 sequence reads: CASSLSGNTIYF. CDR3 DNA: TGTGCCAGCAGCTTATCTGGAAACACCATATATTTT.

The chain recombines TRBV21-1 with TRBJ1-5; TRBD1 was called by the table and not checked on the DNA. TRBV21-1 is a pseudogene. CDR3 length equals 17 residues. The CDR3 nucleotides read TGTGCCAGCAGCAAAAGGCCTCCCGGGACAGGGGGGCAGCCCCAGCATTTT. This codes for CASSKRPPGTGGQPQHF.

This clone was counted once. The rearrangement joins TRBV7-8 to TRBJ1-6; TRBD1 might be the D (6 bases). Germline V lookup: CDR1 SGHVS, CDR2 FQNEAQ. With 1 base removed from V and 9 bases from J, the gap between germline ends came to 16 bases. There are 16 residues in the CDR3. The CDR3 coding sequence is TGTGCCAGCAGCTTAGTGCAAGGGGGGTTACCTTCACCCCTCCACTTT. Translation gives CASSLVQGGLPSPLHF.

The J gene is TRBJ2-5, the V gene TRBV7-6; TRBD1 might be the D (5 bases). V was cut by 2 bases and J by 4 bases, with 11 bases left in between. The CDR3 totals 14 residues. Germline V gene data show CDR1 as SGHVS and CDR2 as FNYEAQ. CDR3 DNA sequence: TGTGCCAGCAGCTTACCAGGGAACGTAGAGACCCAGTACTTC. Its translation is CASSLPGNVETQYF.

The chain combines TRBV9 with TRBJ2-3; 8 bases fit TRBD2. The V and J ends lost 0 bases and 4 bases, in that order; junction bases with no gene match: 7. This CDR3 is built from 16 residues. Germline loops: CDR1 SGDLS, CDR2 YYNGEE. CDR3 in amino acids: CASSVGGSGGADTQYF. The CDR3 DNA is TGTGCCAGCAGCGTAGGAGGGAGCGGGGGAGCAGATACGCAGTATTTT.

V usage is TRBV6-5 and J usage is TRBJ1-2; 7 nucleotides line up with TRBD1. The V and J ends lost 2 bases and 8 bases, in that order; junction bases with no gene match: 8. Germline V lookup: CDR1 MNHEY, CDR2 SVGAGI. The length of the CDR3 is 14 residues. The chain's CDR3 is CASSYDRASGGYTF. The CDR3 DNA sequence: TGTGCCAGCAGTTACGACAGGGCTTCAGGCGGCTACACCTTC.

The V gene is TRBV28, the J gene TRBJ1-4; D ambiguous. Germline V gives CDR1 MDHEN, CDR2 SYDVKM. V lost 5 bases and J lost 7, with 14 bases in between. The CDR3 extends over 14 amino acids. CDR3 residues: CASSPHAEGEKLFF. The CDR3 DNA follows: TGTGCCAGCAGTCCCCACGCGGAGGGTGAAAAACTGTTTTTT. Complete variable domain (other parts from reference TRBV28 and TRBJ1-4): DVKVTQSSRYLVKRTGEKVFLECVQDMDHENMFWYRQDPGLGLRLIYFSYDVKMKEKGDIPEGYSVSREKKERFSLILESASTNQTSMYLCASSPHAEGEKLFFGSGTQLSVL.

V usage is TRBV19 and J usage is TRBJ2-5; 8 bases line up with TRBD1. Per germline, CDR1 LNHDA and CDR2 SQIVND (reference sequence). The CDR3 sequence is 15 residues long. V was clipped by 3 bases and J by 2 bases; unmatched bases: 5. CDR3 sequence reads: CASSIFGQGQETQYF. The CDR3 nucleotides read TGTGCCAGTAGTATCTTTGGACAGGGACAAGAGACCCAGTACTTC.

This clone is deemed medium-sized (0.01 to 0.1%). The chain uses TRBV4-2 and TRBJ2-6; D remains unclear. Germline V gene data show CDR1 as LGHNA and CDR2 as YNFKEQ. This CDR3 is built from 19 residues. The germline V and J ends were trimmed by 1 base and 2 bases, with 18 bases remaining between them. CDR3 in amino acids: CASSQVGPSTTAGANVLTF. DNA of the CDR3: TGTGCCAGCAGCCAAGTTGGCCCTTCGACGACGGCTGGGGCCAACGTCCTGACTTTC.

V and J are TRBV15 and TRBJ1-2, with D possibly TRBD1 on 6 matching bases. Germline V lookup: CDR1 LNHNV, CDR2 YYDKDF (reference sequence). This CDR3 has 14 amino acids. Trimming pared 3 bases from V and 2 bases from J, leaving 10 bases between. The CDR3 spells CATSSGQTNYGYTF. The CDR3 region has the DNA TGTGCCACCAGCAGTGGACAGACCAACTATGGCTACACCTTC. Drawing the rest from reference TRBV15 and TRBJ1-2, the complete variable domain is DAMVIQNPRYQVTQFGKPVTLSCSQTLNHNVMYWYQQKSSQAPKLLFHYYDKDFNNEADTPDNFQSRRPNTSFCFLDIRSPGLGDTAMYLCATSSGQTNYGYTFGSGTRLTVV.

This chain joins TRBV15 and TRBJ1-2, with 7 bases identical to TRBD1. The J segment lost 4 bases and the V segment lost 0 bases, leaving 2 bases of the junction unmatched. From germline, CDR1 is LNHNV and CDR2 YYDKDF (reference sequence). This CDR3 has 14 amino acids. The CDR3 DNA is TGTGCCACCAGCAGAGATCACAGGGGCTATGGCTACACCTTC. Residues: CATSRDHRGYGYTF.

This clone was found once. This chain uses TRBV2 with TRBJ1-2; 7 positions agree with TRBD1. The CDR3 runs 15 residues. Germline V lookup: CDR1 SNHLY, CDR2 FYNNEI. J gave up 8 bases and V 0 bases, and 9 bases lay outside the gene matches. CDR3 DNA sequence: TGTGCCAGCAGTGAAGCTTCCGGACAGGCGGTGGGCTACACCTTC. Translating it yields CASSEASGQAVGYTF.

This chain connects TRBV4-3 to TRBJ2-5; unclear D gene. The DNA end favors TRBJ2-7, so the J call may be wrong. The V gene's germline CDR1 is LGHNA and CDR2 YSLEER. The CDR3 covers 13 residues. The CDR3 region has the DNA TGCGCCAGCAGCCAGGCGAGAGCCTACGAGCAGTACTTC. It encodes CASSQARAYEQYF.

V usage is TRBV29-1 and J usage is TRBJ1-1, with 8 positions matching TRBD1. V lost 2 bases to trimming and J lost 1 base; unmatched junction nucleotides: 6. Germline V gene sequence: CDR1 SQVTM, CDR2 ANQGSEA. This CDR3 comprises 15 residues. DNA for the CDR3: TGCAGCGTTGAAAGGCAGGGGGCACCGAACACTGAAGCTTTCTTT. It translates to CSVERQGAPNTEAFF.

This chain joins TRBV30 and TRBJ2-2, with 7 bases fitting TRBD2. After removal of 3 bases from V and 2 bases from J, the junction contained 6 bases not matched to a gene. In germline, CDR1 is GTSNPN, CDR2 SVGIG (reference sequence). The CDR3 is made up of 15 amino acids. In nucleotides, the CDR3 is TGTGCCTGGAGACGGGGAGGGGCCAACACCGGGGAGCTGTTTTTT. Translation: CAWRRGGANTGELFF.

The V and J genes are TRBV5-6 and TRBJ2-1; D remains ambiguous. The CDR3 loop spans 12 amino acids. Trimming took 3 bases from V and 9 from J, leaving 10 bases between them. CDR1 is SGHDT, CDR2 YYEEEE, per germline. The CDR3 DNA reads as TGTGCCAGCAGCTCTAGGAGAGGTGAGCAGTTCTTC. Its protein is CASSSRRGEQFF.

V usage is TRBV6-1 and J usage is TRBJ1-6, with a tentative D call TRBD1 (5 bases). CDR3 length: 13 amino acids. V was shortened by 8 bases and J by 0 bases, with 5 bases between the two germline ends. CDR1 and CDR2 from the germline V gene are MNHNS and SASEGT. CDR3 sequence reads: CASQGSYNSPLHF. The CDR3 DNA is TGTGCCAGCCAGGGCTCCTATAATTCACCCCTCCACTTT.

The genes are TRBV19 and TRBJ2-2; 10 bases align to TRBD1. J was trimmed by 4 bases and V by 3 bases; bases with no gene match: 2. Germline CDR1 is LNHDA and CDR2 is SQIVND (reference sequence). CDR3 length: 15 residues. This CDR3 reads CASSIGQGGTGELFF. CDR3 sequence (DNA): TGTGCCAGTAGTATCGGACAGGGGGGCACCGGGGAGCTGTTTTTT.

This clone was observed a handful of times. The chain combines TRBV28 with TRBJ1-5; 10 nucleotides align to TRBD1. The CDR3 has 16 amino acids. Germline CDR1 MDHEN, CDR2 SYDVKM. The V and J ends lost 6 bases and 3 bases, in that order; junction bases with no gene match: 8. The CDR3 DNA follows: TGTGCCAGCAGGCACCGGGACAGGGGTGACAATCAGCCCCAGCATTTT. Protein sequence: CASRHRDRGDNQPQHF. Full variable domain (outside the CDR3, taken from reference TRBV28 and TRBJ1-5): DVKVTQSSRYLVKRTGEKVFLECVQDMDHENMFWYRQDPGLGLRLIYFSYDVKMKEKGDIPEGYSVSREKKERFSLILESASTNQTSMYLCASRHRDRGDNQPQHFGDGTRLSIL.

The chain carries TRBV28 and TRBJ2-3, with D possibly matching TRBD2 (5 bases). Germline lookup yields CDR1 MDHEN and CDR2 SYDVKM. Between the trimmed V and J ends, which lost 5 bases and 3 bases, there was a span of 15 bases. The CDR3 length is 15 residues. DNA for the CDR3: TGTGCCAGCAGTCTTCAAATCCGAGGGACAGATACGCAGTATTTT. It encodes CASSLQIRGTDTQYF.

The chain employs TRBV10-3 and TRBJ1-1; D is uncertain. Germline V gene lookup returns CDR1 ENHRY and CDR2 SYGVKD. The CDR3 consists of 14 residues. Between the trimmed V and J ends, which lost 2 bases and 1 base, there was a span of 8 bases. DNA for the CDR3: TGTGCCATCAGTGAGCGGGCGGGGAACACTGAAGCTTTCTTT. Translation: CAISERAGNTEAFF.

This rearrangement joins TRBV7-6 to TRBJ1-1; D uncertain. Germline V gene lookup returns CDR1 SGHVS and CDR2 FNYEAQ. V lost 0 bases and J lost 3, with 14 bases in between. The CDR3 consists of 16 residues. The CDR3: CASSLAPGRTHTEAFF. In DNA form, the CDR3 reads TGTGCCAGCAGCTTAGCGCCGGGCAGGACCCACACTGAAGCTTTCTTT.

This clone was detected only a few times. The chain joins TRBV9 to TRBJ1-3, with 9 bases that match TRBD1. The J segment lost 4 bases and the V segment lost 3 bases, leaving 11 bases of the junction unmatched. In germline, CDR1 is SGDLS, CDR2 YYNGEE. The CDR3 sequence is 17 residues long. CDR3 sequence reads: CASSAGYRGRIGNTIYF. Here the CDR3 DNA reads TGTGCCAGCAGCGCAGGTTACAGGGGGCGAATCGGAAACACCATATATTTT.